This passage covers 29 T cell receptor beta chains from one sample sequenced in a study of cytomegalovirus exposure and HLA in healthy donors. PCR employed 60 Vbeta and 13 Jbeta primers. TCRdb's copy holds only in-frame clones and misses some; the assay was immunoSEQ multiplex PCR. The sample yields about 110,000 clones, 60% to 80% seen once. Material: PBMCs. The receptors were gathered from a middle-aged woman in good health and CMV-seropositive.

V gene TRBV7-6 combines with J gene TRBJ2-3, with TRBD2 identical over 8 bases. The CDR3 is 17 amino acids. Germline CDR1 reads SGHVS; CDR2 reads FNYEAQ. Unmatched junction bases numbered 10, after V lost 5 bases and J lost 0 bases. CDR3 bases: TGTGCCAGCAGCCAACGGGGGGGCGGGTCTAGCACAGATACGCAGTATTTT. Translation: CASSQRGGGSSTDTQYF.

The chain combines TRBV5-1 with TRBJ2-7; TRBD1 aligns across 7 bases. Germline V gives CDR1 SGHRS, CDR2 YFSETQ. This CDR3 spans 14 amino acids. V was clipped by 0 bases and J by 7 bases; unmatched bases: 7. CDR3 region: CASSLGQGTREQYF. The DNA of the CDR3 is TGCGCCAGCAGCTTGGGACAGGGCACGAGAGAGCAGTACTTC.

The gene calls are TRBV11-3 and TRBJ1-1; maybe TRBD1 (6 bases). Germline V gene data show CDR1 as SGHNT and CDR2 as YENEEA. The germline V and J ends were trimmed by 6 bases and 3 bases, with 11 bases remaining between them. The CDR3 covers 13 residues. Here the CDR3 DNA reads TGTGCCAGCAGTCGAGGGGGGGACACTGAAGCTTTCTTT. Protein product: CASSRGGDTEAFF.

This chain connects TRBV19 to TRBJ2-2; TRBD2 matches at 7 bases. The V gene end was trimmed by 2 bases and the J gene end by 3 bases; junction bases not matched to a gene: 3. This CDR3 is built from 15 residues. CDR1 and CDR2 (germline): LNHDA, SQIVND (reference sequence). DNA of the CDR3: TGTGCCAGTAGTATAACGACTAGCCACACCGGGGAGCTGTTTTTT. This encodes CASSITTSHTGELFF.

V usage is TRBV27 and J usage is TRBJ2-3; 11 bases agree with TRBD2. This CDR3 is 15 amino acids long. V lost 5 bases and J lost 7; bases outside the gene matches: 8. Germline assignment: CDR1 MNHEY and CDR2 SMNVEV (reference sequence). DNA of the CDR3: TGTGCCAGCAGTCCGCTAGCGGGGGGCGGAAATACGCAGTATTTT. Translating it yields CASSPLAGGGNTQYF.

The rearrangement joins TRBV5-5 to TRBJ2-3; 12 positions match TRBD2. V gave up 3 bases and J gave up 6 bases; unmatched junction bases: 5. This CDR3 comprises 15 residues. Germline CDR1 reads SGHKS; CDR2 reads YYEKEE (reference sequence). CDR3 DNA: TGTGCCAGCAGCTCTAGCGGGGGGGCACCCGATACGCAGTATTTT. Translated: CASSSSGGAPDTQYF.

This chain connects TRBV4-2 to TRBJ2-7; 10 bases agree with TRBD2. CDR1 is LGHNA and CDR2 is YNFKEQ in the germline V gene. The CDR3 covers 19 residues. Trimming cost V 0 bases and J 2 bases; bases outside gene matches: 13. CDR3 sequence reads: CASSQDLTGLAPKTYEQYF. In DNA, the CDR3 is TGTGCCAGCAGCCAAGATCTCACGGGACTAGCGCCAAAAACCTACGAGCAGTACTTC.

The chain is built from TRBV6-6 and TRBJ1-5; 7 nucleotides agree with TRBD1. Germline V CDR1 and CDR2: MNHNY, SVGAGI (reference sequence). The ends lost 8 bases at V and 7 bases at J; junction bases unmatched: 11. This CDR3 has 14 amino acids. DNA for the CDR3: TGTGCCAGCCTGGGGGCAGGGGGTAGCCAGCCCCAGCATTTT. It yields the protein CASLGAGGSQPQHF.

The J gene is TRBJ1-2, the V gene TRBV19, with 7 nucleotides matching TRBD1. This CDR3 region has 12 residues. Germline V gene sequence: CDR1 LNHDA, CDR2 SQIVND (reference sequence). Trimming removed 6 bases from V and 4 bases from J; junction bases left unmatched: 2. The DNA for the CDR3 is TGTGCCAGTAGGACAGGGTTCTATGGCTACACCTTC. Its protein product is CASRTGFYGYTF.

The CDR3 loop reads CASSYYPGQGTAYEQYF. For the CDR3, the DNA is TGTGCCAGCAGTTACTACCCGGGACAGGGGACTGCCTACGAGCAGTACTTC. The chain combines TRBV28 with TRBJ2-5; the match to TRBD1 covers 10 bases. Matching the DNA end better, TRBJ2-7 makes the J call doubtful. Germline CDR1 reads MDHEN; CDR2 reads SYDVKM. This CDR3 spans 17 amino acids.

V is TRBV7-2 and J is TRBJ2-7, with 9 nucleotides matching TRBD1. V dropped 6 bases and J dropped 1; count of bases not matched to a gene: 7. The CDR3 totals 15 residues. Germline V gene sequence: CDR1 SGHTA, CDR2 FQGNSA. This CDR3 is CASSRTGEGSYEQYF. In DNA, the CDR3 is TGTGCCAGCAGTCGGACAGGGGAGGGGTCCTACGAGCAGTACTTC.

In its sample, this clone was seen a few times. The CDR3 is CASSLLSVEMNTEAFF. CDR3 bases: TGCGCCAGCAGCTTGTTGAGCGTCGAGATGAACACTGAAGCTTTCTTT. The chain combines TRBV5-1 with TRBJ1-1, with D hard to call. V lost 1 base and J 0 bases, leaving 13 bases between the germline ends. CDR1 is SGHRS, CDR2 YFSETQ, per germline. The CDR3 spans 16 residues.

This clone was observed a single time. The rearrangement links TRBV11-3 to TRBJ2-3; TRBD2 matches 11 bases. V lost 5 bases, J lost 3 bases, and 7 bases stayed unmatched. Germline V gene data show CDR1 as SGHNT and CDR2 as YENEEA. This CDR3 spans 16 amino acids. The CDR3 protein is CASSPLLAGATDTQYF. In DNA, the CDR3 is TGTGCCAGCAGCCCACTACTAGCGGGAGCTACAGATACGCAGTATTTT.

J is TRBJ2-7 and V is TRBV12-5; 8 nucleotides agree with TRBD1. This CDR3 comprises 15 residues. Germline CDR1 LGHNT, CDR2 FRNRAP. The trim removed 5 bases at V and 3 bases at J, leaving 9 bases unmatched. This CDR3 is CASGPDRGRCYEQYF. CDR3 in DNA: TGTGCTAGTGGTCCCGACAGGGGCCGGTGCTACGAGCAGTACTTC.

The chain couples TRBV7-2 to TRBJ2-2; D unclear. CDR3 length: 13 amino acids. Per germline, CDR1 SGHTA and CDR2 FQGNSA. With 0 bases removed from V and 6 bases from J, the gap between germline ends came to 5 bases. The CDR3 DNA reads TGTGCCAGCAGCTTAGCGGGCCCCGGGGAGCTGTTTTTT. Its protein product is CASSLAGPGELFF.

Comment on this clone: Its ends do not fully match the called genes, so a read error is possible. Other DNA sequences from this sample encode an identical CDR3 as well. The rearrangement joins TRBV7-9 to TRBJ1-1; perhaps TRBD1 as D (5 bases). Germline lookup yields CDR1 SEHNR and CDR2 FQNEAQ (reference sequence). The CDR3 is 17 amino acids. This CDR3 reads CASLSSFRSQGNTEAFF. In nucleotides, the CDR3 is TGCGCCAGCCTCAGCAGCTTCCGCTCGCAGGGAAACACTGAAGCTTTCTTT.

The genes are TRBV28 and TRBJ2-5; 9 bases agree with TRBD2. The CDR3 loop spans 19 amino acids. J lost 0 bases, V lost 3 bases, and 14 bases had no gene match. Germline loops: CDR1 MDHEN, CDR2 SYDVKM. The CDR3 DNA reads as TGTGCCAGCAGTTTCTTAGGGCTAGCGGGGACTCTGTACCAAGAGACCCAGTACTTC. Encoded protein: CASSFLGLAGTLYQETQYF.

The chain carries TRBV11-2 and TRBJ2-1, with D tentatively TRBD1 (6 bases). Trimming pared 2 bases from V and 16 bases from J, leaving 21 bases between. CDR3 length equals 14 residues. Germline CDR1 SGHAT, CDR2 FQNNGV. The DNA of the CDR3 is TGTGCCAGCAGCTTAATCGGGACAACGAGGCGGAAATTCTTC. As protein: CASSLIGTTRRKFF. Full variable domain (outside the CDR3, taken from reference TRBV11-2 and TRBJ2-1): EAGVAQSPRYKIIEKRQSVAFWCNPISGHATLYWYQQILGQGPKLLIQFQNNGVVDDSQLPKDRFSAERLKGVDSTLKIQPAKLEDSAVYLCASSLIGTTRRKFFGPGTRLTVL.

The chain uses TRBV15 and TRBJ1-1, with a possible D match to TRBD1 (5 bases). The CDR3 totals 14 residues. V was pared by 2 bases and J by 2 bases, with 9 bases between. CDR1 and CDR2 (germline): LNHNV, YYDKDF (reference sequence). CDR3 region: CATSRQRGNTEAFF. DNA of the CDR3: TGTGCCACCAGCAGACAAAGGGGTAACACTGAAGCTTTCTTT.

This chain joins TRBV4-3 and TRBJ1-1, with D perhaps TRBD1 (5 bases). CDR1 and CDR2 (germline): LGHNA, YSLEER. V gave up 4 bases and J gave up 0 bases, with 15 bases separating them. This CDR3 is 16 amino acids long. CDR3 sequence reads: CASSPRRGHLNTEAFF. CDR3 in DNA: TGCGCCAGCAGCCCCCGAAGGGGTCATCTGAACACTGAAGCTTTCTTT.

The chain carries TRBV28 and TRBJ2-5; 8 bases line up with TRBD2. The V gene end was trimmed by 5 bases and the J gene end by 5 bases; junction bases not matched to a gene: 10. The V gene's germline CDR1 is MDHEN and CDR2 SYDVKM. This CDR3 has 15 residues. CDR3 DNA sequence: TGTGCCAGCAGTCTCCTCGGGGGGGCGGGGGAGACCCAGTACTTC. Translated, it gives CASSLLGGAGETQYF.

In this sample, this clone turned up a few times. The chain employs TRBV10-3 and TRBJ2-3, with 14 bases aligning to TRBD2. The CDR3 length is 18 residues. Germline values: CDR1 ENHRY, CDR2 SYGVKD. V shed 2 bases and J 3 bases; nucleotides not matched to a gene: 7. The CDR3 region has the DNA TGTGCCATCAGTGAGGTACCGGGACTAGCGGGGGATACAGATACGCAGTATTTT. Protein sequence: CAISEVPGLAGDTDTQYF.

V and J are TRBV6-1 and TRBJ2-5; D gene ambiguous. In germline, CDR1 is MNHNS, CDR2 SASEGT. The V end was cut by 2 bases, the J end by 7 bases, with 5 bases between. This CDR3 is 11 amino acids long. Written as DNA, the CDR3 is TGTGCCAGCAGTGAATCCAGGACCCAGTACTTC. It translates to CASSESRTQYF.

The chain carries TRBV28 and TRBJ2-1; 7 bases match TRBD2. CDR1 and CDR2 from the germline V gene are MDHEN and SYDVKM. Trimming removed 6 bases from V and 9 bases from J; junction bases left unmatched: 8. The CDR3 length is 13 residues. CDR3 in DNA: TGTGCCAGCAGCGGACTAGTAGCGTTTGAGCAGTTCTTC. This translates into CASSGLVAFEQFF.

J is TRBJ1-5 and V is TRBV27, with a possible D match to TRBD1 (6 bases). This CDR3 is built from 14 residues. The germline gives CDR1 MNHEY, CDR2 SMNVEV (reference sequence). Deletions cut 2 bases from V and 3 bases from J, with 8 bases between. The CDR3 sequence: CASSLRDNNQPQHF. In DNA form, the CDR3 reads TGTGCCAGCAGTTTACGGGACAACAATCAGCCCCAGCATTTT.

This chain joins TRBV27 and TRBJ1-5, with 7 bases lining up with TRBD1. This CDR3 spans 15 amino acids. Germline CDR1 MNHEY, CDR2 SMNVEV (reference sequence). V lost 6 bases and J lost 3; bases outside the gene matches: 8. DNA of the CDR3: TGTGCCAGCAGCTCCTTGACAGGGTCCAATCAGCCCCAGCATTTT. Protein sequence: CASSSLTGSNQPQHF.

The chain joins TRBV7-3 to TRBJ2-3; 7 nucleotides agree with TRBD2. Germline trimming cut 5 bases from V and 2 bases from J; bases unmatched to any gene: 7. This CDR3 contains 15 residues. The germline CDR1 and CDR2 sequences are SGHTA and FQGTGA. CDR3 bases: TGTGCCAGCAGCAGCGGGGAACTATACACAGATACGCAGTATTTT. The encoded protein is CASSSGELYTDTQYF.

The chain uses TRBV19 and TRBJ2-3; D remains ambiguous. V was cut by 2 bases and J by 6 bases, with 15 bases left in between. The CDR3 contains 15 residues. Germline V gene lookup returns CDR1 LNHDA and CDR2 SQIVND (reference sequence). The CDR3 sequence is CASSILGLGMDTQYF. DNA for the CDR3: TGTGCCAGTAGTATACTCGGCCTAGGTATGGATACGCAGTATTTT.

CDR3 residues: CAITDGSGVAYEQYF. CDR3 sequence (DNA): TGTGCCATCACCGATGGTAGCGGGGTCGCATACGAGCAGTACTTC. The rearrangement joins TRBV10-3 to TRBJ2-5, with 8 bases matching TRBD2. The last part of the DNA fits TRBJ2-7 better; the J call may be wrong. Germline CDR1 is ENHRY and CDR2 is SYGVKD. The CDR3 totals 15 residues.